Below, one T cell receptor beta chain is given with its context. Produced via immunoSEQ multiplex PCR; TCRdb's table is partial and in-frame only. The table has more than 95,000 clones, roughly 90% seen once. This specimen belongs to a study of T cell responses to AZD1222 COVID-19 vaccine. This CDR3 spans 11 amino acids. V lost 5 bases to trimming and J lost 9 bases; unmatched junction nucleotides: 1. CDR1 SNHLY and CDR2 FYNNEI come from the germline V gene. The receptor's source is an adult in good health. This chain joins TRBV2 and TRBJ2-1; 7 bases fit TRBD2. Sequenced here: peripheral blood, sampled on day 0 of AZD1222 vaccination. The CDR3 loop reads CASSSSGEQFF. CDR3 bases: TGTGCCAGCAGTTCTAGCGGTGAGCAGTTCTTC.